The 7 T cell receptor beta chains given below trace back to one sample, sequenced in a study of T cells in Graves' hyperthyroidism and ophthalmopathy. Using RNA transcripts as the source, TCR beta CDR3 regions were amplified. A set of HTBI primers served as the primers for a first-round RT-PCR of the TCR CDR3. One entry per CDR3 protein results from TCRdb running MiXCR on the multiplex PCR reads. The table includes around 600,000 distinct CDR3 sequences, over 12% detected once. The sequenced material came from blood. The receptors were sampled from a woman under 30 with Graves' ophthalmopathy.

This clonotype came up many times. The CDR3 bases are TGTGCCAGCTCACCACTCCCCTTGGGGCGAAGGCAGTTCTTC. Translated, it gives CASSPLPLGRRQFF. The J gene is TRBJ2-1, the V gene TRBV18, with D perhaps TRBD1 (5 bases). Germline values: CDR1 KGHSH, CDR2 LQKENI. The CDR3 spans 14 residues. Trimming took 1 base from V and 12 from J, leaving 16 bases between them.

This clonotype was recorded many times. The V call is TRBV20-1, the J call TRBJ2-1; 7 nucleotides match TRBD2. CDR3 length: 20 amino acids. CDR1 is DFQATT, CDR2 SNEGSKA, per germline (reference sequence). J was trimmed by 6 bases and V by 2 bases; bases with no gene match: 25. This chain's CDR3 is CSARHFPLGQLADTTNEQFF. The DNA for the CDR3 is TGCAGTGCTAGACATTTCCCCCTGGGGCAGCTAGCGGATACCACCAATGAGCAGTTCTTC.

This clonotype turned up a few times. This rearrangement joins TRBV4-1 to TRBJ1-5; D is unclear. There are 14 residues in the CDR3. With 0 bases removed from V and 2 bases from J, the gap between germline ends came to 5 bases. Germline V gives CDR1 MGHRA, CDR2 YSYEKL. The chain's CDR3 is CASSQELGNQPQHF. The CDR3 DNA is TGCGCCAGCAGCCAAGAGTTAGGCAATCAGCCCCAGCATTTT.

This clonotype was found many times. The V and J genes are TRBV7-9 and TRBJ2-1, with D possibly being TRBD2 (6 bases). The CDR3 is 14 amino acids. V lost 5 bases and J 6 bases, leaving 14 bases between the germline ends. Per the germline V gene, CDR1 is SEHNR and CDR2 is FQNEAQ (reference sequence). The CDR3 DNA sequence: TGTGCCAGCAGCCGTGGGAGGATTAGCAATGAGCAGTTCTTC. This gives the protein CASSRGRISNEQFF.

This clonotype was observed many times. V is TRBV6-1 and J is TRBJ2-5; 12 bases map to TRBD2. The CDR3 is 16 amino acids. J gave up 4 bases and V 3 bases, and 6 bases lay outside the gene matches. From germline, CDR1 is MNHNS and CDR2 SASEGT. The CDR3 loop is CASSESSGRARETQYF. In nucleotides, the CDR3 is TGTGCCAGCAGTGAGTCTAGCGGGAGGGCCCGAGAGACCCAGTACTTC.

This clonotype has a count of ten or more. V and J are TRBV12-3 or TRBV12-4 and TRBJ1-5; TRBD1 might be the D (6 bases). CDR3 size: 14 residues. V was shortened by 7 bases and J by 7 bases, with 17 bases between the two germline ends. The CDR3 nucleotides read TGTGCCAGCACCTCGGGGGGGGGCCGGCAGCCCCAGCATTTT. As protein: CASTSGGGRQPQHF.

This clonotype was seen ten or more times. The gene calls are TRBV6-1 and TRBJ2-3; D is perhaps TRBD2 (6 bases). Looked up from germline, CDR1 is MNHNS and CDR2 is SASEGT. The CDR3 contains 16 residues. Trimming cost V 10 bases and J 3 bases, with 23 bases left between them. This chain's CDR3 is CATVLSRDGMTDTQYF. CDR3 nucleotides: TGTGCCACTGTTTTGTCGCGGGATGGGATGACAGATACGCAGTATTTT.